Shown below are 10 T cell receptor beta chains from a single sample sequenced in a study of human T cells and chemical hapten exposure. Time point defined: patch test 3, about 24 weeks after DPC sensitization. The sample's treatment: therapeutic diphenylcyclopropenone sensitization with weekly scalp DPC. MiXCR, applied by TCRdb to the RACE reads, yields one record per CDR3 protein. Among about 160,000 distinct CDR3 sequences, approximately 30% were seen once, and the ten largest hold about 2%. Here the sequenced sample was whole blood, taken in connection with sensitization to the hapten diphenylcyclopropenone (DPC). Receptors were obtained from a woman aged 18 to 35 with alopecia areata. Some clones in this sample may be carry-over from other donors' samples.

In its sample, this clonotype was seen a few times. The gene calls are TRBV29-1 and TRBJ1-2; D perhaps matches TRBD1 (6 bases). The CDR3 has 12 residues. The V gene's germline CDR1 is SQVTM and CDR2 ANQGSEA. Trimming cost V 7 bases and J 2 bases, with 11 bases left between them. CDR3 DNA: TGCAGCGCACCGAGGGGGAACTATGGCTACACCTTC. Its translation: CSAPRGNYGYTF.

V gene TRBV12-5 combines with J gene TRBJ2-1; TRBD2 is a possible D gene (6 bases). V was shortened by 5 bases and J by 7 bases, with 18 bases between the two germline ends. Looked up from germline, CDR1 is LGHNT and CDR2 is FRNRAP. The CDR3 has 15 amino acids. CDR3 loop: CASGPPGSPRNEQFF. The CDR3, as DNA: TGTGCTAGTGGTCCCCCCGGGAGTCCGCGTAATGAGCAGTTCTTC.

This clonotype was observed a handful of times. The chain joins TRBV24-1 to TRBJ1-2; 8 bases fit TRBD1. In germline, CDR1 is KGHDR, CDR2 SFDVKD. The trim removed 3 bases at V and 7 bases at J, leaving 6 bases unmatched. CDR3 length equals 14 residues. Written as DNA, the CDR3 is TGTGCCACCAGTGATCGTAGGACAGGGACTGGCTACACCTTC. Translated: CATSDRRTGTGYTF.

This clonotype was observed a few times. The rearrangement joins TRBV5-6 to TRBJ2-3; D is ambiguous. Between the trimmed V and J ends, which lost 6 bases and 10 bases, there was a span of 6 bases. This CDR3 has 9 amino acids. In germline, CDR1 is SGHDT, CDR2 YYEEEE. As DNA, the CDR3 is TGTGCCAGCAATTACGCGCAGTATTTT. It codes for CASNYAQYF.

This rearrangement joins TRBV6-5 to TRBJ2-1, with TRBD2 matching 8 bases. The CDR3 is 15 residues long. In germline, CDR1 is MNHEY, CDR2 SVGAGI. J was trimmed by 3 bases and V by 2 bases; bases with no gene match: 3. CDR3 protein: CASSYAGGDYNEQFF. CDR3 in DNA: TGTGCCAGCAGTTACGCCGGGGGGGACTACAATGAGCAGTTCTTC.

The rearrangement joins TRBV4-2 to TRBJ2-7, with 7 bases lining up with TRBD1. V shed 1 base and J 0 bases; nucleotides not matched to a gene: 15. CDR3 length: 19 residues. Looked up from germline, CDR1 is LGHNA and CDR2 is YNFKEQ. For the CDR3, the DNA is TGTGCCAGCAGCCAAGTAGACAGGGAACAGGGCGAGGACTCCTACGAGCAGTACTTC. Translated, it gives CASSQVDREQGEDSYEQYF.

The chain carries TRBV7-9 and TRBJ1-5, with TRBD1 as a possible D gene (5 bases). The V end was cut by 5 bases, the J end by 0 bases, with 8 bases between. The CDR3 has 14 residues. From germline, CDR1 is SEHNR and CDR2 FQNEAQ (reference sequence). As DNA, the CDR3 is TGTGCCAGCAGCGCGAGGGGTAGCAATCAGCCCCAGCATTTT. Translating gives CASSARGSNQPQHF.

This clonotype was found a few times. The rearrangement uses TRBV24-1 and TRBJ2-1, with D possibly being TRBD2 (6 bases). V was cut by 10 bases and J by 6 bases, with 18 bases left in between. CDR1 and CDR2 from the germline V gene are KGHDR and SFDVKD. The CDR3 length is 14 residues. Here the CDR3 DNA reads TGTGCCACTTCCCACCGGGACTCACTCAATGAGCAGTTCTTC. Translating gives CATSHRDSLNEQFF.

Notes on this clonotype: One junction end does not reproduce the germline sequence, and a read error may be involved. The V and J genes are TRBV25-1 and TRBJ2-2; weak D call: TRBD1 (5 bases). Germline loops: CDR1 MGHDK, CDR2 SYGVNS. The CDR3 has 18 amino acids. The CDR3 here is CAGSGLKTALMNTGELFF. CDR3 nucleotides: TGTGCCGGCAGTGGTCTAAAGACAGCCCTAATGAACACCGGGGAGCTGTTTTTT.

This chain joins TRBV12-3 or TRBV12-4 and TRBJ2-2; D uncertain. The CDR3 consists of 13 residues. V was pared by 5 bases and J by 5 bases, with 9 bases between. CDR3 sequence reads: CASSPVGTGELFF. CDR3 bases: TGTGCCAGCAGTCCTGTGGGGACCGGGGAGCTGTTTTTT.